This T cell receptor beta chain stems from a study of blood T cell repertoires in COVID-19. Produced via immunoSEQ multiplex PCR; TCRdb's table is partial and in-frame only. The sample carries around 140,000 clones, roughly 80% recorded once. The germline CDR1 and CDR2 sequences are SEHNR and FQNEAQ (reference sequence). With V trimmed by 4 bases and J by 4 bases, 13 bases remained unmatched. CDR3 length equals 17 residues. The sequenced material came from peripheral blood. This chain connects TRBV7-9 to TRBJ2-1, with 7 bases lining up with TRBD1. This sequence originates from a human donor in a cohort sampled during active COVID-19. In DNA, the CDR3 is TGTGCCAGCAGCTCAGATGGGGACAGCCTCCAATACAATGAGCAGTTCTTC. Translated, it gives CASSSDGDSLQYNEQFF.